The 7 T cell receptor beta chains given below trace back to one sample, sequenced in a study of T cell responses to AZD1222 COVID-19 vaccine. Only in-frame clones appear in the TCRdb table, and some are missing; sequencing was by immunoSEQ multiplex PCR. In the table there are about 150,000 clones, 92% of which are singletons. Here the sequenced sample was peripheral blood, taken on day 0 of AZD1222 vaccination. These receptors all come from an adult in good health.

The chain uses TRBV6-5 and TRBJ2-3, with D perhaps TRBD1 or TRBD2 (6 bases each). This CDR3 region has 15 residues. The V end lost 2 bases, the J end lost 3 bases, and 12 bases lay between the germline ends. Germline values: CDR1 MNHEY, CDR2 SVGAGI. The CDR3 spells CASSYDGGLTDTQYF. CDR3 nucleotides: TGTGCCAGCAGTTACGACGGGGGCCTGACAGATACGCAGTATTTT.

The gene calls are TRBV27 and TRBJ2-6, with D perhaps being TRBD1 or TRBD2 (6 bases each). The CDR3 runs to 16 residues. Germline V gene lookup returns CDR1 MNHEY and CDR2 SMNVEV (reference sequence). V lost 4 bases, J lost 1 base, and 11 bases lay in between. The CDR3 is CASSSQGGSGANVLTF. CDR3 bases: TGTGCCAGCAGTTCCCAAGGGGGGTCTGGGGCCAACGTCCTGACTTTC.

The CDR3 DNA sequence: TGTGCCAGCAGTTCCGGACTAGCGGGTCTACCCTACGAGCAGTACTTC. It encodes CASSSGLAGLPYEQYF. The gene calls are TRBV6-6 and TRBJ2-7; 11 bases map to TRBD2. Looked up from germline, CDR1 is MNHNY and CDR2 is SVGAGI (reference sequence). V trimming: 4 bases; J trimming: 2 bases; junction bases outside the gene matches: 7. This CDR3 has 16 residues.

The chain joins TRBV2 to TRBJ2-3; 7 bases line up with TRBD2. Trimming took 7 bases from V and 6 from J; bases not matched to a gene: 10. CDR1 is SNHLY, CDR2 FYNNEI, per germline. The CDR3 consists of 14 residues. CDR3 sequence reads: CASKPGLPADTQYF. CDR3 sequence (DNA): TGTGCCAGCAAGCCGGGACTACCAGCCGATACGCAGTATTTT. The whole variable domain, filled in from reference TRBV2 and TRBJ2-3, reads EPEVTQTPSHQVTQMGQEVILRCVPISNHLYFYWYRQILGQKVEFLVSFYNNEISEKSEIFDDQFSVERPDGSNFTLKIRSTKLEDSAMYFCASKPGLPADTQYFGPGTRLTVL.

Comment on this clone: Other DNA sequences in the same sample also yield this CDR3. The CDR3 loop is CSASSYNEQFF. The CDR3 nucleotides read TGCAGTGCTTCCAGCTACAATGAGCAGTTCTTC. This chain uses TRBV20-1 with TRBJ2-1, with D uncertain. Trimming took 5 bases from V and 3 from J, leaving 5 bases between them. This CDR3 is 11 amino acids long. The germline V gene encodes CDR1 DFQATT and CDR2 SNEGSKA (reference sequence).

The J gene is TRBJ1-3, the V gene TRBV29-1; TRBD1 might be the D (6 bases). V lost 6 bases to trimming and J lost 4 bases, with 13 bases between them. The germline V gene has CDR1 SQVTM and CDR2 ANQGSEA. The CDR3 is 13 amino acids. The CDR3 DNA is TGCAGCGTAGAGGGGACACCAGGAAACACCATATATTTT. Translated, it gives CSVEGTPGNTIYF.

V is TRBV12-3 or TRBV12-4 and J is TRBJ1-2; D uncertain. The CDR3 is 12 residues long. V lost 6 bases to trimming and J lost 8 bases, with 13 bases between them. The DNA for the CDR3 is TGTGCCAGCAGCGAATTCAGGCTAGGCTACACCTTC. The encoded protein is CASSEFRLGYTF.